This TCR beta chain was obtained from a study of OX40 agonist ivuxolimab in advanced cancers. Study context: Patients got intravenous ivuxolimab at 0.01 to 10 mg/kg every 2 weeks. The dose-escalation group included hepatocellular carcinoma, melanoma, renal cell carcinoma and head and neck cancer.

Between the trimmed V and J ends, which lost 4 bases and 4 bases, there was a span of 18 bases. In germline, CDR1 is SGHNT, CDR2 YYREEE (reference sequence). The CDR3 length is 16 residues. This clone was counted a single time. Its antigen is currently unknown. At baseline, cycle 4 day 1, and cycle 7 day 1, blood was sampled. General study results and limits: Normalized T-cell clonal expansion was also low in a subset of nonresponders.

The protocol was immunoSEQ multiplex PCR, while the TCRdb copy is restricted to in-frame clones and leaves out a portion. The sample holds about 20,000 clones; roughly 85% are singletons and the top ten take around 21%. The input for sequencing was CD4+ or CD8+ T cells sorted from blood, taken in a trial of the OX40 agonist ivuxolimab. The clonotype originates from an adult with an advanced solid tumor such as melanoma, head and neck, liver or kidney cancer. The chain has TRBV5-4 and TRBJ2-1, with D perhaps matching TRBD1 (6 bases). CDR3 bases: TGTGCCAGCAGCCAAGATTTTACAGGGTCGTACAATGAGCAGTTCTTC. This codes for CASSQDFTGSYNEQFF. Using reference TRBV5-4 and TRBJ2-1 for the parts outside the CDR3, the full variable domain is ETGVTQSPTHLIKTRGQQVTLRCSSQSGHNTVSWYQQALGQGPQFIFQYYREEENGRGNFPPRFSGLQFPNYSSELNVNALELDDSALYLCASSQDFTGSYNEQFFGPGTRLTVL.